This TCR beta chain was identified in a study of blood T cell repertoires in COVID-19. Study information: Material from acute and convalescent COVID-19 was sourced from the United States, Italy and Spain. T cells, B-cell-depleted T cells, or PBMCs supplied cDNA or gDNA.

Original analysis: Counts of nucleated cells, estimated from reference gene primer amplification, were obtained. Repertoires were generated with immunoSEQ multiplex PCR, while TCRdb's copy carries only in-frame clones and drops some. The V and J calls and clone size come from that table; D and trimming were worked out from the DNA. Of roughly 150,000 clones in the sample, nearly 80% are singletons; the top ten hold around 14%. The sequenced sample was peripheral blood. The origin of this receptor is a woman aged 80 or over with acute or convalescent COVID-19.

CDR3 nucleotide sequence: TGTGCCGCGAGACAGGGGCATGGGGTCAGTTATGGCTACACCTTC. Amino acids: CAARQGHGVSYGYTF. The V gene is TRBV19, the J gene TRBJ1-2, with TRBD1 matching 8 bases. V dropped 11 bases and J dropped 5; count of bases not matched to a gene: 16. Germline assignment: CDR1 LNHDA and CDR2 SQIVND (reference sequence). This CDR3 comprises 15 residues.